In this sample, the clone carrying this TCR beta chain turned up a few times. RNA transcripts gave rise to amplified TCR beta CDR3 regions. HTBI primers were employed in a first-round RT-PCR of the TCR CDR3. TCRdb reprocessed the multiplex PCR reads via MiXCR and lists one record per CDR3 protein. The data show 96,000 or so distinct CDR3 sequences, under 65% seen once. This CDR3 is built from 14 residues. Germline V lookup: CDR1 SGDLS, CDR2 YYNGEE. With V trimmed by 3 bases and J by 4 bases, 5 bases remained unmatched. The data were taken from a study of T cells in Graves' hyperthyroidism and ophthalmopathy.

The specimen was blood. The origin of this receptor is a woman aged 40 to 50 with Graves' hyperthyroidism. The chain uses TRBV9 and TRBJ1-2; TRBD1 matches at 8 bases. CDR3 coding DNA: TGTGCCAGCAGCGACACCGGGACAGGCTATGGCTACACCTTC. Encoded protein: CASSDTGTGYGYTF.